The clone carrying this T cell receptor beta chain has just a few counts. Antigen: not known. The data stem from a study of molecular identifiers for immune sequencing clone quantification. Points from the study as a whole: Among effectors, clones above 20 RNA copies held over 98% of molecules; among naive cells, under 1%.

Methods described previously, with TCR primers listed, were used for bulk TCR libraries. Each CDR3 protein is one row after TCRdb ran MiXCR on the PCR reads. The sample includes 550,000 to 750,000 distinct CDR3 sequences, approximately 20% of them seen just once. Trimming left V 3 bases short and J 3 bases short, with 8 bases between. The V gene's germline CDR1 is LNHDA and CDR2 SQIVND (reference sequence). The CDR3 length is 13 residues. This sequence was found in a human donor in good health. Some libraries in this study had Jurkat cell RNA spiked in. The chain links TRBV19 to TRBJ1-2; no clear D. The sample comprised naive CD8+ T cells from blood, with Jurkat cell RNA spiked in. Specified subset: FACS-sorted CD8+CD4-CCR7+CD45RA+ naive T cells. CDR3 amino acids: CASSIGLDYGYTF. The CDR3 bases are TGTGCCAGTAGTATTGGGCTGGACTATGGCTACACCTTC.